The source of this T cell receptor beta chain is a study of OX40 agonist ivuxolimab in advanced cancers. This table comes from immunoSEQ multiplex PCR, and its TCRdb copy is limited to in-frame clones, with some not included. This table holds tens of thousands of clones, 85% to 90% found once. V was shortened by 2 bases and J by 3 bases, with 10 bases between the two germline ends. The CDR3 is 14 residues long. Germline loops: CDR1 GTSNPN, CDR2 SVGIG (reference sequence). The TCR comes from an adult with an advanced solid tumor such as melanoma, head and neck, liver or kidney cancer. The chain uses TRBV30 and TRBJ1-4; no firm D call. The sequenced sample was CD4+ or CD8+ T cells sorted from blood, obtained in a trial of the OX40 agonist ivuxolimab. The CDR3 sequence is CAWSLTGPNEKLFF. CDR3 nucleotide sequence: TGTGCCTGGAGTCTGACCGGTCCTAATGAAAAACTGTTTTTT. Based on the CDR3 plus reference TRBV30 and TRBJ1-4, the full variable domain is SQTIHQWPATLVQPVGSPLSLECTVEGTSNPNLYWYRQAAGRGLQLLFYSVGIGQISSEVPQNLSASRPQDRQFILSSKKLLLSDSGFYLCAWSLTGPNEKLFFGSGTQLSVL.